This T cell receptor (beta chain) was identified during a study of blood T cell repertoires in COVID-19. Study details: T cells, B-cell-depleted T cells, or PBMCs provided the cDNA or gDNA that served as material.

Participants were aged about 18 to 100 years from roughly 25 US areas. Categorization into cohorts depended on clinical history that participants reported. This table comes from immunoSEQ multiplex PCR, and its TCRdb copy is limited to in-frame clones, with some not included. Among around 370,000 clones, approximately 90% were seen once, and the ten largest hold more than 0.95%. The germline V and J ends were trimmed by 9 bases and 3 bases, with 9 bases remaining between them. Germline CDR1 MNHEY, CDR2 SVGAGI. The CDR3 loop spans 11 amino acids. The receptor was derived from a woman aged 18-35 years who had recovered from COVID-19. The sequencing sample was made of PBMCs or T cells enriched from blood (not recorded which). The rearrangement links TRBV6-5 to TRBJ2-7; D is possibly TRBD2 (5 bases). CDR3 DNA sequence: TGTGCCAGTCGGGGAGTCTACGAGCAGTACTTC. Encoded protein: CASRGVYEQYF.